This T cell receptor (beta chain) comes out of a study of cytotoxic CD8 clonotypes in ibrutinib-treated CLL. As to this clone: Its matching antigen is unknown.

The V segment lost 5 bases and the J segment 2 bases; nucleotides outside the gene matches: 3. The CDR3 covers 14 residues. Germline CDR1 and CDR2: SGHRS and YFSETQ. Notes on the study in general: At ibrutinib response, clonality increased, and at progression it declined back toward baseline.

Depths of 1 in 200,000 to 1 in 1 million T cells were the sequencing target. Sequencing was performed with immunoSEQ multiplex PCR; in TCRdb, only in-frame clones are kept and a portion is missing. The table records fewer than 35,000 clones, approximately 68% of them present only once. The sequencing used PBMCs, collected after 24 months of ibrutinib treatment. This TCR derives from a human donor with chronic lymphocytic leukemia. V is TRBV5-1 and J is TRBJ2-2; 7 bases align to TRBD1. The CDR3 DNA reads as TGCGCCAGCAGGGGACAGCTAAACACCGGGGAGCTGTTTTTT. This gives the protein CASRGQLNTGELFF.